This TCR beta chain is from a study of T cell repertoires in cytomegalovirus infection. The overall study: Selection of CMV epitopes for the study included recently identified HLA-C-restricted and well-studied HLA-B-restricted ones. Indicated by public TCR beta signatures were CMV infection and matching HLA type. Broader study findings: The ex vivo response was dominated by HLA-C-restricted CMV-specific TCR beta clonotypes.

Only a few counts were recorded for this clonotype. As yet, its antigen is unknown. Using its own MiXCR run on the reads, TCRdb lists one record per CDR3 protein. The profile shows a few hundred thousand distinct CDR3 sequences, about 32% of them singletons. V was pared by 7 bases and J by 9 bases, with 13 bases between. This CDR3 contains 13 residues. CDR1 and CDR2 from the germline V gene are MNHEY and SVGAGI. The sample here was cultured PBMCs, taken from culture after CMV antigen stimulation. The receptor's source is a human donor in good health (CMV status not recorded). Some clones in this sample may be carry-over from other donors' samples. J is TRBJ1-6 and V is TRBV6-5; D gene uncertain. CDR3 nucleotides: TGTGCCAGCACCCCAGGTCCGGTTTCACCCCTCCACTTT. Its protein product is CASTPGPVSPLHF.